The text below deals with one TCR beta chain. Its antigen is unidentified. Here immunoSEQ multiplex PCR was the method, and the copy in TCRdb shows in-frame clones only, minus some. The data hold over 25,000 clones, with about 95% observed a single time. The V end lost 2 bases, the J end lost 13 bases, and 15 bases lay between the germline ends. This CDR3 region has 14 residues. Germline V gene data show CDR1 as SGHTA and CDR2 as FQGNSA. This entry belongs to a study of T cells in tuberculosis. Study observations and caveats: Shorter CDR3-alpha in active tuberculosis partly drove smaller distances.

The chain couples TRBV7-2 to TRBJ1-6; D not certain. This receptor was obtained from a donor aged 10 to 29 with latent tuberculosis or without tuberculosis infection. Sample: PBMCs. The CDR3 nucleotides read TGTGCCAGCAGCTTACATAGCCTCCCAAATCCCCTCCACTTT. Its protein product is CASSLHSLPNPLHF.